The present T cell receptor (beta chain) was sequenced within a study of neoadjuvant nivolumab and ipilimumab in lung cancer. For this clone: Its antigen is currently unknown.

The method was immunoSEQ multiplex PCR; TCRdb's version includes in-frame clones alone and lacks a portion of them. The table lists approximately 35,000 clones, 80% to 95% of them singletons. Findings of the study overall: From pretherapy to surgery, tumor richness and clonality rose with dual therapy. Pretherapy blood TCR richness correlated positively with resected tumor richness.

Germline values: CDR1 KGHSH, CDR2 LQKENI. The CDR3 is 18 residues long. The trim removed 0 bases at V and 6 bases at J, leaving 15 bases unmatched. The rearrangement joins TRBV18 to TRBJ2-3; 7 nucleotides align to TRBD1. The receptor comes from an adult with non-small cell lung cancer. Sequencing used peripheral blood, obtained after neoadjuvant nivolumab, alone or with ipilimumab, at or shortly before surgery. The CDR3 loop is CASSPPVFDRQGMDTQYF. Written as DNA, the CDR3 is TGTGCCAGCTCACCACCGGTCTTCGATAGACAGGGAATGGATACGCAGTATTTT.